This T cell receptor (beta chain) is from a study of sequential checkpoint blockade in melanoma. About the research overall: Arm A got nivolumab then ipilimumab; arm B the reverse, 1:1.

This table comes from immunoSEQ multiplex PCR, and its TCRdb copy is limited to in-frame clones, with some not included. The sample includes around 15,000 clones, more than 85% seen only once; the top ten take roughly 24%. Treatment described: randomized to nivolumab then ipilimumab (arm A) or the reverse (arm B). PBMC sorting kept live CD3+CD8+ cells without CD19 or CD56. This clonotype was sampled from a human donor with melanoma. The input for sequencing was CD8+ T cells sorted from blood (inferred from file names), taken from a patient given nivolumab and ipilimumab in sequence.

CDR3 amino acids: CASSLSPGINQPQHF. DNA of the CDR3: TGTGCCAGCAGTTTATCGCCAGGAATAAATCAGCCCCAGCATTTT. The chain is built from TRBV27 and TRBJ1-5, with D hard to call. Deletions cut 0 bases from V and 4 bases from J, with 10 bases between. This CDR3 spans 15 amino acids. Germline-derived CDR1 and CDR2 are MNHEY and SMNVEV (reference sequence).